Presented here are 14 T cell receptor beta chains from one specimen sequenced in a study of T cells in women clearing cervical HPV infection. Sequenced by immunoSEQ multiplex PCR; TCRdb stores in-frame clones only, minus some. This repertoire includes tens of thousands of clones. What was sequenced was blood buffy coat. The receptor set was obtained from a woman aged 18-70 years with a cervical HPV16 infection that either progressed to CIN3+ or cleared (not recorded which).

The CDR3 DNA, read in part, is TGTGCCAGCAGCGGTGGACTATCCACAGATACG. It translates to CASSGGLSTDT. The entire CDR3 protein is CASSGGLSTDTQYF. The J gene is TRBJ2-3, the V gene TRBV11-1; perhaps TRBD2 as D (6 bases). Read data end 3 residues before the CDR3 end; the end is taken from the germline J gene. CDR1 is SGHAT, CDR2 FQDESV, per germline (reference sequence). The CDR3 length is 14 residues. Trimming cost V 5 bases and J 2 bases, with 11 bases left between them.

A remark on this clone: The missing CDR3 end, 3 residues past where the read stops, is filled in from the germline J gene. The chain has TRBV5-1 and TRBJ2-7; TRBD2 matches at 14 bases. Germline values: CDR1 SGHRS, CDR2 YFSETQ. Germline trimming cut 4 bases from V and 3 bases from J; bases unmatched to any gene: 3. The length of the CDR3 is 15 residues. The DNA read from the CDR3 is TGCGCCAGCAGCACCGGGACTAGCGGGAGCTACGAG. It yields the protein CASSTGTSGSYE. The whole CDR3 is CASSTGTSGSYEQYF.

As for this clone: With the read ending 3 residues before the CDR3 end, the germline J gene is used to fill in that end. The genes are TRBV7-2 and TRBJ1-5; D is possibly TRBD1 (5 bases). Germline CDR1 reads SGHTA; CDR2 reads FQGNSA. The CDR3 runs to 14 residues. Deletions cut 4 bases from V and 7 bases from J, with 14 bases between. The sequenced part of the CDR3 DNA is TGTGCCAGCAGCTCTCAGGGTGGCAGGCAGCCC. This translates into CASSSQGGRQP. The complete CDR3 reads CASSSQGGRQPQHF.

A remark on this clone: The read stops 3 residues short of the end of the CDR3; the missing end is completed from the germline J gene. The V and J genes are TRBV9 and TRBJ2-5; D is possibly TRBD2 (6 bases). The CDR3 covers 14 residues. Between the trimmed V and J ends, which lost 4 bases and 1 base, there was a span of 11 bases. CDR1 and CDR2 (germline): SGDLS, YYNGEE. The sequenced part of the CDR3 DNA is TGTGCCAGCAGCCCCCGACTAGTCCAAGAGACC. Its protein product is CASSPRLVQET. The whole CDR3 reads CASSPRLVQETQYF.

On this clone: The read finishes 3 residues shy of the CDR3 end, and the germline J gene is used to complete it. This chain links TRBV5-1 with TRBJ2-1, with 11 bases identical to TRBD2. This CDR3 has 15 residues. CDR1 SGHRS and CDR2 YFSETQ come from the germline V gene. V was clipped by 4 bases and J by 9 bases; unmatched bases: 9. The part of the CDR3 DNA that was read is TGCGCCAGCAGCCCAACGACTAGCGGGACGGGTGAG. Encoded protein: CASSPTTSGTGE. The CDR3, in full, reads CASSPTTSGTGEQFF.

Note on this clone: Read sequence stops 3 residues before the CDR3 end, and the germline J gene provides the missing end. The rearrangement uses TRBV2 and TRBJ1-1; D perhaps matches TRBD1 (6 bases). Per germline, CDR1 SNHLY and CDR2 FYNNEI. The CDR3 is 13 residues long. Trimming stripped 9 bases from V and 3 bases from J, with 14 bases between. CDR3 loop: CASNRDVDTEAFF. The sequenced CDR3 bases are TGTGCCAGTAACAGGGACGTAGACACTGAA.

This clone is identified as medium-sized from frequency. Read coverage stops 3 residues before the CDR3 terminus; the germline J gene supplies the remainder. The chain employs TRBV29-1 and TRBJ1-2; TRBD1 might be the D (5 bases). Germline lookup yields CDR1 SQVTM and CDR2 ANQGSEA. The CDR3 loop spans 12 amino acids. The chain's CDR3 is CSVEERQGSYTF. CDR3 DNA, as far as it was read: TGCAGCGTTGAAGAGCGGCAGGGAAGC.

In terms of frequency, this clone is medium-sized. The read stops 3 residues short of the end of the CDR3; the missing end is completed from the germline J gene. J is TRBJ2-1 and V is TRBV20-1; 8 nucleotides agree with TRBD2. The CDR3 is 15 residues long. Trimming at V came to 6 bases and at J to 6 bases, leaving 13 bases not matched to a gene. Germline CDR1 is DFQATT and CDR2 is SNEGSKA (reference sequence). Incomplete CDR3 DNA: TGCAGTGCATCCGAAGCGGGGGAAAGGTTCAATGAG. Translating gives CSASEAGERFNE. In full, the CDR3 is CSASEAGERFNEQFF.

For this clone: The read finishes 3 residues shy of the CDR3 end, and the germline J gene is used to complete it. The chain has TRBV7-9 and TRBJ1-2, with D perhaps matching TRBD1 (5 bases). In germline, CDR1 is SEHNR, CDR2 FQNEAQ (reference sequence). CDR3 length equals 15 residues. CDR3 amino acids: CASSHTILTATGYTF. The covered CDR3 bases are TGTGCCAGCAGCCATACAATCCTGACAGCGACCGGC.

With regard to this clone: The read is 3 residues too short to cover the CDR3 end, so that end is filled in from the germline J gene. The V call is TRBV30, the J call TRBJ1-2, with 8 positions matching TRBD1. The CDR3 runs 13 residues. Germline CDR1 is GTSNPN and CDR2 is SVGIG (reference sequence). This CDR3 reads CAWSVGQGGGYTF. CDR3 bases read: TGTGCCTGGAGTGTAGGACAGGGAGGGGGC.

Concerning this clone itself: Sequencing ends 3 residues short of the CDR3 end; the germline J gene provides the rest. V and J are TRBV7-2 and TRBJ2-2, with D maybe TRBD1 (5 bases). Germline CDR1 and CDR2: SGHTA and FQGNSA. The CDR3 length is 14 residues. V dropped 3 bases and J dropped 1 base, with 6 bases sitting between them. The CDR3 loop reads CASSLTVNTGELFF. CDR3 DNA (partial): TGTGCCAGCAGCTTGACAGTGAACACCGGGGAG.

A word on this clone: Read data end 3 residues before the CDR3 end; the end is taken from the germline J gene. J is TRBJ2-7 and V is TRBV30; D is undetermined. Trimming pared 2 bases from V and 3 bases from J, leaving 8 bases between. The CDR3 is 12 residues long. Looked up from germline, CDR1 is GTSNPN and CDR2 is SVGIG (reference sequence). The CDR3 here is CAWSYINYEQYF. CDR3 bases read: TGTGCCTGGAGTTACATAAACTACGAG.

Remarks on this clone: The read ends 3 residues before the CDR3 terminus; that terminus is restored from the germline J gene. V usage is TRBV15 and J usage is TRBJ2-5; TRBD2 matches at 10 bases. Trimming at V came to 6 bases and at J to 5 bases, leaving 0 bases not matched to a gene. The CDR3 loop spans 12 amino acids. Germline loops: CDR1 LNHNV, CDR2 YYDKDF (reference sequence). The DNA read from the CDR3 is TGTGCCACCAGACTAGCGGGGGAGACC. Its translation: CATRLAGET. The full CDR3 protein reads CATRLAGETQYF.

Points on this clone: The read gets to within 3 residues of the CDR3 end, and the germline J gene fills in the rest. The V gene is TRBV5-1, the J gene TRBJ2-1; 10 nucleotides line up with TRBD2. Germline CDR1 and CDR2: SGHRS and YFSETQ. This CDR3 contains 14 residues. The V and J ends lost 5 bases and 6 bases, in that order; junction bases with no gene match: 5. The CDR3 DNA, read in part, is TGCGCCAGCAGAGCGGGGGGGCCGGGCAATGAG. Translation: CASRAGGPGNE. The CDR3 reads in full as CASRAGGPGNEQFF. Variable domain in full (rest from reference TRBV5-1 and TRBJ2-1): KAGVTQTPRYLIKTRGQQVTLSCSPISGHRSVSWYQQTPGQGLQFLFEYFSETQRNKGNFPGRFSGRQFSNSRSEMNVSTLELGDSALYLCASRAGGPGNEQFFGPGTRLTVL.